A single sample is the source of the 24 T cell receptor beta chains below, sequenced in a study of low-dose radiotherapy and immunotherapy resistance in tumors. TRAV- and TRBV-specific primers were used for first-strand cDNA, which covered alpha and beta chains. Using a constant-region primer together with a V-primer adapter, TCRs were subjected to 15 to 25 PCR cycles of amplification. One entry per CDR3 protein results from TCRdb running MiXCR on the reads. Of over 55,000 distinct CDR3 sequences in the sample, roughly 31% were seen once. Time point given: before trial treatment. The input for sequencing was PBMCs, taken before treatment. The receptors originated from a female donor with ovarian cancer.

There are a few counts of this clonotype. The rearrangement joins TRBV29-1 to TRBJ2-5; 8 positions agree with TRBD2. V shed 2 bases and J 2 bases; nucleotides not matched to a gene: 7. The CDR3 sequence is 15 residues long. From germline, CDR1 is SQVTM and CDR2 ANQGSEA. CDR3 in DNA: TGCAGCGTTGAACGGGGTAGCGGGATACAAGAGACCCAGTACTTC. Its protein is CSVERGSGIQETQYF. The full variable domain, completed using reference TRBV29-1 and TRBJ2-5, is SAVISQKPSRDICQRGTSLTIQCQVDSQVTMMFWYRQQPGQSLTLIATANQGSEATYESGFVIDKFPISRPNLTFSTLTVSNMSPEDSSIYLCSVERGSGIQETQYFGPGTRLLVL.

This clonotype was observed many times. V usage is TRBV11-2 and J usage is TRBJ2-7; D uncertain. Trimming removed 1 base at V and 7 bases at J, with 5 bases between. The CDR3 consists of 11 residues. Germline CDR1 SGHAT, CDR2 FQNNGV. CDR3 residues: CASSLGREQYF. The CDR3, as DNA: TGTGCCAGCAGCTTAGGTAGGGAGCAGTACTTC.

This clonotype was observed at least ten times. The rearrangement links TRBV3-1 to TRBJ1-2; no definite D call. Trimming removed 1 base from V and 8 bases from J, with 14 bases in between. Germline CDR1 LGHDT, CDR2 YNNKEL (reference sequence). CDR3 size: 14 residues. The CDR3 spells CASSQVRASGGYTF. The CDR3 DNA sequence: TGTGCCAGCAGCCAAGTACGGGCTTCAGGAGGCTACACCTTC.

The chain is built from TRBV5-5 and TRBJ1-6; 9 nucleotides align to TRBD1. The V segment lost 4 bases and the J segment 7 bases; nucleotides outside the gene matches: 9. The CDR3 extends over 16 amino acids. The germline gives CDR1 SGHKS, CDR2 YYEKEE (reference sequence). CDR3 loop: CASSPWTGDWNSPLHF. As DNA, the CDR3 is TGTGCCAGCAGCCCATGGACAGGGGATTGGAATTCACCCCTCCACTTT.

This clonotype was recorded at least ten times. The chain uses TRBV6-1 and TRBJ2-1, with 8 bases fitting TRBD1. The CDR3 runs to 15 residues. The V gene's germline CDR1 is MNHNS and CDR2 SASEGT. V shed 4 bases, J shed 3 bases, and the junction held 5 bases outside the gene matches. The chain's CDR3 is CASSVGQGGYNEQFF. CDR3 bases: TGTGCCAGCAGTGTCGGACAGGGTGGCTACAATGAGCAGTTCTTC.

This clonotype was counted a few times. A far larger clone is off by one base, so a read error is likely. The rearrangement joins TRBV5-8 to TRBJ2-1, with TRBD2 identical over 10 bases. V was pared by 0 bases and J by 10 bases, with 10 bases of the junction left unmatched. CDR1 is SGHTS, CDR2 YDEGEE, per germline. The CDR3 totals 16 residues. In DNA form, the CDR3 reads TGTGCCAGCAGCTTGGGATTCTGGACTAGCGGTTACGAGCAGTTCTTC. Translated: CASSLGFWTSGYEQFF. The variable domain in full, completed from reference TRBV5-8 and TRBJ2-1, reads EAGVTQSPTHLIKTRGQQATLRCSPISGHTSVYWYQQALGLGLQFLLWYDEGEERNRGNFPPRFSGRQFPNYSSELNVNALELEDSALYLCASSLGFWTSGYEQFFGPGTRLTVL.

This clonotype was observed a handful of times. The J gene is TRBJ2-1, the V gene TRBV6-2 or TRBV6-3, with a tentative D call TRBD2 (6 bases). The germline CDR1 and CDR2 sequences are MNHEY and SVGEGT. The CDR3 length is 17 residues. The V and J ends lost 0 bases and 7 bases respectively, with 19 bases between them. CDR3 region: CASSYSDGIPGLNEQFF. CDR3 DNA sequence: TGTGCCAGCAGTTACTCCGACGGCATACCGGGACTTAATGAGCAGTTCTTC.

This clonotype appeared a few times. The V call is TRBV9, the J call TRBJ2-7; D gene unclear. The CDR3 length is 15 residues. The germline V and J ends were trimmed by 2 bases and 6 bases, with 18 bases remaining between them. In germline, CDR1 is SGDLS, CDR2 YYNGEE. CDR3 DNA: TGTGCCAGCAGCGTCGGGCTAACCGAGGATGGCGAGCAGTACTTC. This gives the protein CASSVGLTEDGEQYF.

Points on this clonotype: It differs at one base from a far larger clone, so likely a read error. This rearrangement joins TRBV6-8 to TRBJ1-5; tentative D call: TRBD1 (6 bases). Germline CDR1 MNHGY, CDR2 SAAAGT. The CDR3 covers 13 residues. This chain's CDR3 is CASRAGGKQPQHF. CDR3 nucleotides: TGTGCCAGCAGGGCGGGGGGCAAGCAGCCCCAGCATTTT.

V is TRBV18 and J is TRBJ1-1; D is perhaps TRBD1 (5 bases). The CDR3 totals 13 residues. V shed 3 bases and J shed 1 base, with 6 bases lying between them. Germline V gene sequence: CDR1 KGHSH, CDR2 LQKENI. The CDR3 reads CASSPGGNTEAFF. In DNA form, the CDR3 reads TGTGCCAGCTCACCGGGGGGGAACACTGAAGCTTTCTTT.

This clonotype was recorded many times. V and J are TRBV9 and TRBJ1-6, with no clear D. Trimming removed 4 bases at V and 7 bases at J, with 12 bases between. The CDR3 is 14 amino acids. CDR1 SGDLS and CDR2 YYNGEE come from the germline V gene. CDR3 in DNA: TGTGCCAGCAGCCAAGATAGCCCAAATTCACCCCTCCACTTT. Protein sequence: CASSQDSPNSPLHF.

This clonotype has a handful of counts. The gene calls are TRBV29-1 and TRBJ2-3; D possibly corresponds to TRBD2 (7 bases). This CDR3 comprises 12 residues. The germline V gene has CDR1 SQVTM and CDR2 ANQGSEA. V was shortened by 8 bases and J by 9 bases, with 18 bases between the two germline ends. The CDR3 DNA reads TGCAGCCCCGGGGTCGGCGGGGGCACGCAGTATTTT. It is translated as CSPGVGGGTQYF.

This chain connects TRBV28 to TRBJ2-1, with 11 bases identical to TRBD2. The CDR3 consists of 16 residues. V trimming: 5 bases; J trimming: 5 bases; junction bases outside the gene matches: 8. Germline V gene data show CDR1 as MDHEN and CDR2 as SYDVKM. CDR3 in DNA: TGTGCCAGCAGTCTCATAGCGGGAGGGGCGGACAATGAGCAGTTCTTC. Its translation is CASSLIAGGADNEQFF.

This clonotype was detected once. A far larger clone is just one base off, so this is likely a read error. CDR3: CASSFGIAVAGETQYF. CDR3 DNA: TGTGCCAGCAGCTTTGGGATAGCGGTTGCGGGAGAGACCCAGTACTTC. J is TRBJ2-5 and V is TRBV7-9; TRBD2 might be the D (6 bases). Germline-derived CDR1 and CDR2 are SEHNR and FQNEAQ (reference sequence). Trimming left V 3 bases short and J 4 bases short, with 18 bases between. This CDR3 comprises 16 residues.

This clonotype was counted between two and nine times. V gene TRBV29-1 combines with J gene TRBJ2-5; TRBD2 aligns across 7 bases. V was clipped by 2 bases and J by 0 bases; unmatched bases: 9. Germline loops: CDR1 SQVTM, CDR2 ANQGSEA. The CDR3 contains 16 residues. As DNA, the CDR3 is TGCAGCGTTGAATCACCGACTAGCCTGTACCAAGAGACCCAGTACTTC. Protein sequence: CSVESPTSLYQETQYF.

This clonotype was seen many times. The chain joins TRBV3-1 to TRBJ2-3; 11 bases agree with TRBD2. The V gene's germline CDR1 is LGHDT and CDR2 YNNKEL (reference sequence). There are 16 residues in the CDR3. V dropped 1 base and J dropped 6; count of bases not matched to a gene: 6. The DNA of the CDR3 is TGTGCCAGCAGCCAAGCGACTAGCGGGATTGGGGATACGCAGTATTTT. It specifies CASSQATSGIGDTQYF.

At least ten counts were recorded for this clonotype. The J gene is TRBJ1-5, the V gene TRBV27, with TRBD1 matching over 9 bases. Germline V gene lookup returns CDR1 MNHEY and CDR2 SMNVEV (reference sequence). The CDR3 is 14 amino acids. V shed 5 bases and J 8 bases; nucleotides not matched to a gene: 7. CDR3 DNA sequence: TGTGCCAGCAGTCCCGGACAGGGGAGAGAGCCCCAGCATTTT. Its protein product is CASSPGQGREPQHF.

This clonotype was picked up many times. This rearrangement joins TRBV5-1 to TRBJ1-6; D call uncertain. This CDR3 region has 14 residues. Germline V CDR1 and CDR2: SGHRS, YFSETQ. Deletions cut 7 bases from V and 0 bases from J, with 8 bases between. CDR3 region: CASSLNSYNSPLHF. The CDR3 DNA reads TGCGCCAGCTCTTTAAACTCCTATAATTCACCCCTCCACTTT.

Concerning this clonotype: With a far larger clone one base away, a read error is the likely cause. The V gene is TRBV19, the J gene TRBJ2-7; 10 bases agree with TRBD1. J was trimmed by 7 bases and V by 5 bases; bases with no gene match: 5. This CDR3 is 13 amino acids long. Germline V gene lookup returns CDR1 LNHDA and CDR2 SQIVND (reference sequence). This chain's CDR3 is CASSATGGDEQYF. CDR3 sequence (DNA): TGTGCCAGTAGTGCGACAGGGGGCGATGAGCAGTACTTC.

This chain joins TRBV2 and TRBJ2-1, with D maybe TRBD2 (6 bases). The length of the CDR3 is 15 residues. V lost 5 bases, J lost 4 bases, and 15 bases lay in between. CDR1 is SNHLY and CDR2 is FYNNEI in the germline V gene. The CDR3 bases are TGTGCCAGCAGTATACGCGGGGTCTCTTACAATGAGCAGTTCTTC. Translation: CASSIRGVSYNEQFF. Looking up the rest from reference TRBV2 and TRBJ2-1 gives the full variable domain: EPEVTQTPSHQVTQMGQEVILRCVPISNHLYFYWYRQILGQKVEFLVSFYNNEISEKSEIFDDQFSVERPDGSNFTLKIRSTKLEDSAMYFCASSIRGVSYNEQFFGPGTRLTVL.

This clonotype was observed at least ten times. The chain couples TRBV9 to TRBJ2-1; D is perhaps TRBD1 (6 bases). CDR3 length: 14 residues. Germline V lookup: CDR1 SGDLS, CDR2 YYNGEE. The V and J ends lost 4 bases and 6 bases respectively, with 14 bases between them. The CDR3 region is CASSPQQGSNEQFF. CDR3 nucleotide sequence: TGTGCCAGCAGCCCACAACAGGGTTCCAATGAGCAGTTCTTC.

This clonotype was found many times. This sequence joins TRBV23-1 and TRBJ2-2; no firm D call. TRBV23-1 is known as an ORF, though its function is uncertain. The CDR3 runs to 16 residues. Trimming left V 0 bases short and J 6 bases short, with 14 bases between. CDR3 nucleotide sequence: TGCGCCAGCAGTCAATCGTTGCAGGACGGATCCGGGGAGCTGTTTTTT. Translating it yields CASSQSLQDGSGELFF.

This clonotype has a count of ten or more. The chain links TRBV9 to TRBJ2-6; 13 bases align to TRBD2. Germline loops: CDR1 SGDLS, CDR2 YYNGEE. Germline trimming cut 3 bases from V and 1 base from J; bases unmatched to any gene: 7. The CDR3 has 19 amino acids. CDR3 protein: CASSAPGLAGPSGANVLTF. CDR3 bases: TGTGCCAGCAGCGCGCCGGGACTAGCGGGACCTTCTGGGGCCAACGTCCTGACTTTC.

This clonotype was detected ten times or more. This chain joins TRBV6-2 or TRBV6-3 and TRBJ1-1, with D tentatively TRBD1 (6 bases). CDR1 and CDR2 from the germline V gene are MNHEY and SVGEGT. The CDR3 loop spans 17 amino acids. V dropped 2 bases and J dropped 5 bases, with 21 bases sitting between them. In DNA, the CDR3 is TGTGCCAGCAGTTACCCGGAGGTGGGGGCGTATTTTACTGAAGCTTTCTTT. It is translated as CASSYPEVGAYFTEAFF.